Below are 8 T cell receptor beta chains sequenced from a single sample in a study of neurological immune-mediated disorders. TCRdb independently ran MiXCR on the 5' RACE reads; one entry per CDR3 protein. The data hold fewer than 80,000 distinct CDR3 sequences, with under 5.5% observed a single time. Sequencing used PBMCs. These receptors were obtained from a woman between 45 and 65 years old with multiple sclerosis.

This clonotype was counted at least ten times. The V and J genes are TRBV9 and TRBJ2-3; 9 nucleotides align to TRBD2. CDR1 and CDR2 (germline): SGDLS, YYNGEE. This CDR3 is built from 16 residues. V shed 0 bases and J 9 bases; nucleotides not matched to a gene: 11. In DNA, the CDR3 is TGTGCCAGCAGCGTAGATAGCGGGGGTGGGGGTTCGACGCAGTATTTT. This gives the protein CASSVDSGGGGSTQYF.

This clonotype was counted many times. The V and J genes are TRBV29-1 and TRBJ1-3; 7 bases match TRBD1. The CDR3 contains 12 residues. V lost 6 bases, J lost 2 bases, and 1 base stayed unmatched. CDR1 is SQVTM, CDR2 ANQGSEA, per germline. CDR3 sequence: CSVGTAGNTIYF. CDR3 sequence (DNA): TGCAGCGTAGGGACAGCTGGAAACACCATATATTTT.

This clonotype has a count of ten or more. The V gene is TRBV5-1, the J gene TRBJ2-1, with D possibly matching TRBD2 (5 bases). The V gene lost 6 bases and the J gene lost 0 bases, with 10 bases spanning the gap. This CDR3 is 14 amino acids long. Germline CDR1 reads SGHRS; CDR2 reads YFSETQ. CDR3 protein: CASNNGDSYNEQFF. The CDR3 bases are TGCGCCAGCAACAACGGGGACTCCTACAATGAGCAGTTCTTC.

This clonotype was detected ten times or more. A read error may account for a junction end that differs from germline. This rearrangement joins TRBV7-2 to TRBJ1-4; 7 nucleotides agree with TRBD1. CDR3 length equals 13 residues. Germline V gene sequence: CDR1 SGHTA, CDR2 FQGNSA. The CDR3 reads CASRLGTAEKLFF. The CDR3 DNA reads as TGTGCCAGCAGATTAGGGACAGCCGAAAAACTGTTTTTT.

This clonotype came up many times. The gene calls are TRBV5-6 and TRBJ2-2, with D perhaps matching TRBD2 (5 bases). Germline CDR1 reads SGHDT; CDR2 reads YYEEEE. V was trimmed by 1 base and J by 2 bases, leaving 15 bases between them. The CDR3 has 17 residues. The DNA for the CDR3 is TGTGCCAGCAGCTTGCCGGGAATGACCATCAACACCGGGGAGCTGTTTTTT. Protein sequence: CASSLPGMTINTGELFF.

This clonotype was seen many times. V and J are TRBV25-1 and TRBJ2-4; D unclear. Trimming removed 2 bases at V and 5 bases at J, with 10 bases between. The CDR3 loop spans 14 amino acids. CDR1 and CDR2 (germline): MGHDK, SYGVNS. The CDR3 sequence: CASSEGYYQNIQYF. The CDR3 bases are TGTGCCAGCAGTGAAGGTTATTATCAAAACATTCAGTACTTC.

This clonotype was detected only a few times. This may be a read error, as it is one base from a much larger clone. The chain is built from TRBV27 and TRBJ2-4; D unresolved. CDR3 length equals 16 residues. Germline CDR1 MNHEY, CDR2 SMNVEV (reference sequence). Here the CDR3 reads CASSLSQVDSKKIQYF. The CDR3, as DNA: TGTGCCAGCAGTTTGAGTCAGGTTGACTCCAAAAAAATTCAGTACTTC.

In its sample, this clonotype was seen a few times. V and J are TRBV4-3 and TRBJ2-3; the D gene could be TRBD1 or TRBD2 (5 bases each). Germline V gene data show CDR1 as LGHNA and CDR2 as YSLEER. The V gene lost 0 bases and the J gene lost 8 bases, with 15 bases spanning the gap. The CDR3 contains 15 residues. CDR3 protein: CASSQDGGRWGTQYF. The CDR3 coding sequence is TGCGCCAGCAGCCAAGATGGGGGAAGGTGGGGTACGCAGTATTTT.